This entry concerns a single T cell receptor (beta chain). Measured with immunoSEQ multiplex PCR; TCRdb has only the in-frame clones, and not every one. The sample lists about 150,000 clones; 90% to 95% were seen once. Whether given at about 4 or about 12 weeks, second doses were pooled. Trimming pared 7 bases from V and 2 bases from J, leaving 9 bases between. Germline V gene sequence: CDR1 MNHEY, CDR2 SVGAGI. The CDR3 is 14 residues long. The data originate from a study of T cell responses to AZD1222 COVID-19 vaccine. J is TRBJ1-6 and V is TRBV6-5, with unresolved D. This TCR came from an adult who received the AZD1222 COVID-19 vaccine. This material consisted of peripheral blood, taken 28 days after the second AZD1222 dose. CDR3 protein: CASTGRAYNSPLHF. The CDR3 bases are TGTGCCAGCACAGGCCGGGCCTATAATTCACCCCTCCACTTT.